These 11 T cell receptor beta chains share one sample of origin, sequenced in a study of metastatic and nonmetastatic thyroid tumors. Ahead of thyroid surgery, no patient had received treatment of any kind. TCRdb re-called clones via MiXCR from the PCR reads. The data contain approximately 10,000 clones, 14% to 15% of them singletons. Sequencing was carried out using blood. Receptors were obtained from a female donor with papillary thyroid cancer or a benign thyroid nodule (not recorded which). Some clones in this sample may be carry-over from other donors' samples.

This clone was picked up many times. The rearrangement uses TRBV19 and TRBJ1-1; D gene uncertain. The CDR3 loop spans 15 amino acids. Trimming cost V 4 bases and J 0 bases, with 12 bases left between them. Germline values: CDR1 LNHDA, CDR2 SQIVND (reference sequence). In DNA form, the CDR3 reads TGTGCCAGTAGTACACCTAGAGGTGTGAACACTGAAGCTTTCTTT. Protein product: CASSTPRGVNTEAFF. Supplemented by reference TRBV19 and TRBJ1-1, the full variable domain reads DGGITQSPKYLFRKEGQNVTLSCEQNLNHDAMYWYRQDPGQGLRLIYYSQIVNDFQKGDIAEGYSVSREKKESFPLTVTSAQKNPTAFYLCASSTPRGVNTEAFFGQGTRLTVV.

This clone was found many times. This chain links TRBV6-1 with TRBJ1-4; D unclear. The germline V gene has CDR1 MNHNS and CDR2 SASEGT. The V end was cut by 5 bases, the J end by 8 bases, with 6 bases between. This CDR3 is built from 11 residues. CDR3 DNA: TGTGCCAGCAGTTCTAGGGAAAAACTGTTTTTT. Amino acid sequence: CASSSREKLFF.

This clone was detected many times. The chain uses TRBV18 and TRBJ1-5, with 9 bases fitting TRBD1. The V segment lost 5 bases and the J segment 3 bases; nucleotides outside the gene matches: 8. The CDR3 contains 16 residues. Germline V gene sequence: CDR1 KGHSH, CDR2 LQKENI. CDR3 amino acids: CASSSGQGSINQPQHF. CDR3 sequence (DNA): TGTGCCAGCTCATCGGGACAGGGCTCAATCAATCAGCCCCAGCATTTT.

By proportion, this clone is medium-sized. At one end the junction does not follow the germline gene, possibly because of a read error. The same CDR3 also results from other DNA sequences found in this sample. V is TRBV6-1 and J is TRBJ2-1, with 8 bases aligning to TRBD2. Germline CDR1 is MNHNS and CDR2 is SASEGT. There are 13 residues in the CDR3. CDR3 DNA: TGTGCCAGCAGCAGTAGCGGGAAGGCTGAGCAATTCTTC. Encoded protein: CASSSSGKAEQFF.

This clone was found many times. The rearrangement uses TRBV3-1 and TRBJ1-1; D is unresolved. Trimming cost V 1 base and J 5 bases, with 5 bases left between them. This CDR3 is 12 amino acids long. Germline V gene sequence: CDR1 LGHDT, CDR2 YNNKEL (reference sequence). The CDR3 nucleotides read TGTGCCAGCAGCCAAGTAGGTACTGAAGCTTTCTTT. Protein sequence: CASSQVGTEAFF.

This clone was recorded many times. The rearrangement links TRBV25-1 to TRBJ1-5, with D possibly TRBD1 on 6 matching bases. V lost 6 bases and J 8 bases, leaving 14 bases between the germline ends. In germline, CDR1 is MGHDK, CDR2 SYGVNS. The CDR3 consists of 13 residues. The CDR3 coding sequence is TGTGCCAGCAGCGAAACAGGGAGAGAGCCCCAGCATTTT. Protein product: CASSETGREPQHF.

This chain connects TRBV7-2 to TRBJ1-2; possible D gene TRBD1, 5 bases. CDR1 and CDR2 (germline): SGHTA, FQGNSA. The CDR3 runs 13 residues. Trimming stripped 6 bases from V and 2 bases from J, with 10 bases between. The CDR3 loop is CASRRTSNYGYTF. The CDR3 bases are TGTGCCAGCAGGAGGACATCAAACTATGGCTACACCTTC.

The CDR3 DNA reads TGTGCCAGCAGCCCCCCTTGGACAGGGGATGGCTACACCTTC. It encodes CASSPPWTGDGYTF. V usage is TRBV7-9 and J usage is TRBJ1-2; 9 nucleotides line up with TRBD1. Germline CDR1 reads SEHNR; CDR2 reads FQNEAQ (reference sequence). V dropped 5 bases and J dropped 6; count of bases not matched to a gene: 7. This CDR3 region has 14 residues.

The chain joins TRBV12-3 or TRBV12-4 to TRBJ1-2, with TRBD1 identical over 7 bases. V shed 7 bases and J 2 bases; nucleotides not matched to a gene: 10. The length of the CDR3 is 15 residues. The CDR3 here is CASTPGGTVNYGYTF. For the CDR3, the DNA is TGTGCCAGCACCCCAGGCGGGACAGTCAACTATGGCTACACCTTC.

By its share, this clone is medium-sized (0.01 to 0.1%). The J gene is TRBJ1-1, the V gene TRBV12-3 or TRBV12-4; TRBD1 matches at 8 bases. This CDR3 is built from 15 residues. With 9 bases clipped from V and 4 bases from J, the junction kept 13 bases outside the gene matches. The CDR3 DNA follows: TGTGCCAGAACCTTTACAAGACAGGGGTGCACTGAAGCTTTCTTT. This translates into CARTFTRQGCTEAFF.

This clone appeared many times. A much bigger clone sits one base away, suggesting this may be a read error. In the same sample, other DNA sequences code for this CDR3. The gene calls are TRBV6-1 and TRBJ1-5; tentative D call: TRBD1 (5 bases). V was cut by 7 bases and J by 0 bases, with 10 bases left in between. The CDR3 is made up of 14 amino acids. Germline V gives CDR1 MNHNS, CDR2 SASEGT. The CDR3 region has the DNA TGTGCCAGCACGACGGGGGATAGCAATCAGCCCCAGCATTTT. Translating it yields CASTTGDSNQPQHF.